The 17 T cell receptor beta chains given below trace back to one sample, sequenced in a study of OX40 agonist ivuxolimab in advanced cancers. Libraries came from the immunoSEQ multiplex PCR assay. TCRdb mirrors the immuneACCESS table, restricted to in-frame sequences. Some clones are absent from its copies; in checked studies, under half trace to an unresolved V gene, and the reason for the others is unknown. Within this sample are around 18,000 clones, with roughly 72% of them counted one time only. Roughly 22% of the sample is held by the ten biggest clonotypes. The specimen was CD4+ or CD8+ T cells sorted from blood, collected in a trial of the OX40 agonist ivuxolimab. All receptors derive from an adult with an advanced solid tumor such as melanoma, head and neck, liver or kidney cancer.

The CDR3 DNA reads as TGTGCCAGCAGCCACCGGGACAGGGGATACAATGAGCAGTTCTTC. As protein: CASSHRDRGYNEQFF. The V call is TRBV7-9, the J call TRBJ2-1, with 10 bases aligning to TRBD1. This CDR3 has 15 amino acids. The germline V gene encodes CDR1 SEHNR and CDR2 FQNEAQ (reference sequence). Unmatched junction bases numbered 5, after V lost 5 bases and J lost 4 bases.

The CDR3 nucleotides read TGTGCCAGCAGTTACACCTTTCTCACGGGGGCTTTCTTT. As protein: CASSYTFLTGAFF. The chain combines TRBV6-6 with TRBJ1-1; D unresolved. Trimming shortened V by 2 bases and J by 11 bases, and 15 bases separated the two germline ends. Germline lookup yields CDR1 MNHNY and CDR2 SVGAGI (reference sequence). This CDR3 comprises 13 residues.

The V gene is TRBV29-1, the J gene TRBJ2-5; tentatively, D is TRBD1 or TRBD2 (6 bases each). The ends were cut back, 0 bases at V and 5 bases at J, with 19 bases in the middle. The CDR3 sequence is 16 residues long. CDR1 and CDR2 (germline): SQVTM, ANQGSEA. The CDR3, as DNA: TGCAGCGTTGAAGATCGGGGCGGCCTAGGGGGGGAGACCCAGTACTTC. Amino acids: CSVEDRGGLGGETQYF. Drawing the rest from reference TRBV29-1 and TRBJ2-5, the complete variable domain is SAVISQKPSRDICQRGTSLTIQCQVDSQVTMMFWYRQQPGQSLTLIATANQGSEATYESGFVIDKFPISRPNLTFSTLTVSNMSPEDSSIYLCSVEDRGGLGGETQYFGPGTRLLVL.

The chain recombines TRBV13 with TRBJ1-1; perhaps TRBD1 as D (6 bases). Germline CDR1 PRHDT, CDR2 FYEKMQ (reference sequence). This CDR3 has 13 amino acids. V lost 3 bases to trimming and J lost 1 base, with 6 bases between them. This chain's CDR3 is CASSLGQNTEAFF. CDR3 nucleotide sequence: TGTGCCAGCAGCTTGGGACAGAACACTGAAGCTTTCTTT.

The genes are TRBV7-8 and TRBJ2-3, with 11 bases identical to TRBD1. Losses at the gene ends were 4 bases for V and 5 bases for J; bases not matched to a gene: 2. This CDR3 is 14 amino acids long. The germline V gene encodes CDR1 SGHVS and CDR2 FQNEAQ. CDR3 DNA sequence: TGTGCCAGCAGCTGGACAGGGGGCAAAGATACGCAGTATTTT. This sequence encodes CASSWTGGKDTQYF.

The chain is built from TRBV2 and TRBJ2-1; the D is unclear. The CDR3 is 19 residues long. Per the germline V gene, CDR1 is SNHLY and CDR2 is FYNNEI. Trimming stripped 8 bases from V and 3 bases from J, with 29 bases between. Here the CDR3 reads CASLTPGLQSRRLYNEQFF. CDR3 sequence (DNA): TGTGCCAGCCTCACCCCGGGCCTACAGTCTCGGAGACTCTACAATGAGCAGTTCTTC.

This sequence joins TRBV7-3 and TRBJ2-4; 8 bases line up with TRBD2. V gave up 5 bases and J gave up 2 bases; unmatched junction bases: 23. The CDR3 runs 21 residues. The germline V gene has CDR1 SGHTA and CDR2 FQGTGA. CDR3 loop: CASSRLGLALQVRRTKNIQYF. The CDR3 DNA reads TGTGCCAGCAGCCGACTCGGACTAGCCCTACAGGTTCGGCGTACCAAAAACATTCAGTACTTC.

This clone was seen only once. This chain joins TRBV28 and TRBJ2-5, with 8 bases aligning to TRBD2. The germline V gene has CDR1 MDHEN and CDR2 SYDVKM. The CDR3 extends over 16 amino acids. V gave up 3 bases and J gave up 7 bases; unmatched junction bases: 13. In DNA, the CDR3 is TGTGCCAGCAGTTTCGTTTCTAGCGGGCACAGCAGGACCCAGTACTTC. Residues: CASSFVSSGHSRTQYF.

CDR3 sequence: CASSPRQQVGYTDTQYF. CDR3 coding DNA: TGTGCCAGCAGTCCTCGACAGCAGGTGGGATACACAGATACGCAGTATTTT. The V call is TRBV27, the J call TRBJ2-3; weak D call: TRBD1 (5 bases). In germline, CDR1 is MNHEY, CDR2 SMNVEV (reference sequence). The CDR3 has 17 amino acids. With 5 bases removed from V and 2 bases from J, the gap between germline ends came to 20 bases.

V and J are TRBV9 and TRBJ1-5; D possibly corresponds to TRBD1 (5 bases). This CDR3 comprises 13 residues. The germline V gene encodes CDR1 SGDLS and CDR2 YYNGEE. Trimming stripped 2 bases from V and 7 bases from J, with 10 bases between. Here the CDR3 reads CASSVWDGQPQHF. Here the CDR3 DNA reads TGTGCCAGCAGCGTTTGGGACGGACAGCCCCAGCATTTT.

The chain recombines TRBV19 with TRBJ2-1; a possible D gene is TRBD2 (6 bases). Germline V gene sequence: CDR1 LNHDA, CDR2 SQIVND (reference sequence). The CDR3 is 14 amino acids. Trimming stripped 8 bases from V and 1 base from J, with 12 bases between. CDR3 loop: CASRYGGSYNEQFF. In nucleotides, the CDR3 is TGTGCCAGTCGATACGGGGGTTCCTACAATGAGCAGTTCTTC.

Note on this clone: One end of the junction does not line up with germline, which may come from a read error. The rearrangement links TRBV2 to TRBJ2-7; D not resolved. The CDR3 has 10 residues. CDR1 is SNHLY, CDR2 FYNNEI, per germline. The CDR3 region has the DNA TGTGCCAGCAGTCGATCCCGAGCGTGTTTC. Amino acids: CASSRSRACF.

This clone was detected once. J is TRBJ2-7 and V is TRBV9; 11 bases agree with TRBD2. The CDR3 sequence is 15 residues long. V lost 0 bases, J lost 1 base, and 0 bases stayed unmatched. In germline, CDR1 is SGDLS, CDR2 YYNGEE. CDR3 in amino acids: CASSVGLAGSYEQYF. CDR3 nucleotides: TGTGCCAGCAGCGTAGGACTAGCGGGGTCCTACGAGCAGTACTTC.

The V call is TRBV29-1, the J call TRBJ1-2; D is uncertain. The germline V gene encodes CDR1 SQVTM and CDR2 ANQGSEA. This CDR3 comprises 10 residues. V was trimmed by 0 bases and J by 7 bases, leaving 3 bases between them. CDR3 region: CSVEDVGYTF. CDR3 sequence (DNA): TGCAGCGTTGAAGACGTTGGCTACACCTTC.

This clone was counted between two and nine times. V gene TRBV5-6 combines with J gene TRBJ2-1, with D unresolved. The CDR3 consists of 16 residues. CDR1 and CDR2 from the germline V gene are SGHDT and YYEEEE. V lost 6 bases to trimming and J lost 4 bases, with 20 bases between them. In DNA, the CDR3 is TGTGCCAGCACCCTCTACTCCCTTTCGGTTTACAATGAGCAGTTCTTC. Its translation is CASTLYSLSVYNEQFF.

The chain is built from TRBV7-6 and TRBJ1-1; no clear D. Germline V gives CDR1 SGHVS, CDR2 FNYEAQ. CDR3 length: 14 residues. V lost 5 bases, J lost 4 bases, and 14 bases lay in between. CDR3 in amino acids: CASSPGREGTEAFF. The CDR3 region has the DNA TGTGCCAGCAGCCCCGGGCGCGAGGGCACTGAAGCTTTCTTT. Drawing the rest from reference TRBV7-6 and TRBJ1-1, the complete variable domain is GAGVSQSPRYKVTKRGQDVALRCDPISGHVSLYWYRQALGQGPEFLTYFNYEAQQDKSGLPNDRFSAERPEGSISTLTIQRTEQRDSAMYRCASSPGREGTEAFFGQGTRLTVV.

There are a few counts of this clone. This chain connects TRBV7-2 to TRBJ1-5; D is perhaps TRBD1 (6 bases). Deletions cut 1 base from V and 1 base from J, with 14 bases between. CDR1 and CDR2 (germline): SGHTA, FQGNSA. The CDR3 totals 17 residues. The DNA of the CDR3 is TGTGCCAGCAGCTTAGAACGGACAGAGCCGAGCAATCAGCCCCAGCATTTT. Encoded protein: CASSLERTEPSNQPQHF.